This TCR beta chain derives from a study of blood T cell repertoires in COVID-19. Study context: Spain, Italy and the United States supplied samples that represented acute and convalescent COVID-19. PBMCs, B-cell-depleted T cells, or T cells provided the cDNA or gDNA that made up the material.

Original processing methods: How many nucleated cells were present was estimated from reference gene primer amplification. Repertoires were generated with immunoSEQ multiplex PCR, while TCRdb's copy carries only in-frame clones and drops some. For V, J and clone size, that table is used; D and trimming come from the DNA. The sample has roughly 200,000 clones, roughly 90% seen once. Sequencing used peripheral blood. This sequence was found in a man between 65 and 79 years old with acute or convalescent COVID-19.

CDR3 DNA: TGTGCCAGCAGTTGGACAGAAAATAATTCACCCCTCCACTTT. This sequence encodes CASSWTENNSPLHF. The chain is built from TRBV2 and TRBJ1-6; tentative D call: TRBD1 (6 bases). This CDR3 spans 14 amino acids. V dropped 5 bases and J dropped 5 bases, with 10 bases sitting between them. Germline CDR1 and CDR2: SNHLY and FYNNEI.